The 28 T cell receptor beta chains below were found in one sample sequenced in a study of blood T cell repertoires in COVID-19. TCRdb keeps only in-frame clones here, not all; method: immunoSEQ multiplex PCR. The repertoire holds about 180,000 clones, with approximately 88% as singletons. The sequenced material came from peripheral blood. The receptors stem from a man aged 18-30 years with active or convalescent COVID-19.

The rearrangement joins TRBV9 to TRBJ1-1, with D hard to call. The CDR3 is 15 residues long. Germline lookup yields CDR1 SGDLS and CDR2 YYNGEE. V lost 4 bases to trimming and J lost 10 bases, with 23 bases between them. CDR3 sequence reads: CASSPQWRAWFGAFF. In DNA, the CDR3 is TGTGCCAGCAGCCCACAGTGGAGGGCTTGGTTTGGAGCTTTCTTT.

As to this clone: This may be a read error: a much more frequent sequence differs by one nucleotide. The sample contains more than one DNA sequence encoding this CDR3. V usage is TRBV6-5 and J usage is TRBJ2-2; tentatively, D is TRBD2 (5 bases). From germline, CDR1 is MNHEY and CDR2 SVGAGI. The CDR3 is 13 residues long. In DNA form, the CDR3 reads TGTGCCAGCAACGAAGGTAGCGCCGGAGAGCTGTTTTTT. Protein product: CASNEGSAGELFF.

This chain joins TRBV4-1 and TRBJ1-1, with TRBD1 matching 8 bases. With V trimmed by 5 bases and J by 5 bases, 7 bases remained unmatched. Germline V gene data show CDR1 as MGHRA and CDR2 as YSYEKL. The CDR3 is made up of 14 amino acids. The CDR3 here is CASSSGQVGTEAFF. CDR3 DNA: TGCGCCAGCAGCTCGGGACAGGTGGGGACTGAAGCTTTCTTT.

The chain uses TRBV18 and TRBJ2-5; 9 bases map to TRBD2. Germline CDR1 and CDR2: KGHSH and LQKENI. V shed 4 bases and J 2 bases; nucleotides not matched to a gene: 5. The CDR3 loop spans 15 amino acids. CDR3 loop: CASSLSGGSQETQYF. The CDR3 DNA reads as TGTGCCAGCTCACTTAGCGGGGGATCACAAGAGACCCAGTACTTC.

The CDR3 sequence is CASSDPGQGAKGTEAFF. The CDR3 DNA is TGTGCCAGCAGCGATCCGGGACAGGGGGCGAAAGGGACTGAAGCTTTCTTT. The chain carries TRBV27 and TRBJ1-1, with TRBD1 matching over 12 bases. CDR3 size: 17 residues. Germline assignment: CDR1 MNHEY and CDR2 SMNVEV (reference sequence). V was clipped by 6 bases and J by 5 bases; unmatched bases: 13.

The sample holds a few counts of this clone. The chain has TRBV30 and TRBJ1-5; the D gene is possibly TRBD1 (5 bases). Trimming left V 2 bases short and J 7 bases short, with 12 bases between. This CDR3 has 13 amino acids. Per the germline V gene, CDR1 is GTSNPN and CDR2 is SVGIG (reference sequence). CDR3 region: CAWSLEEGQPQHF. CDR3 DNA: TGTGCCTGGAGTCTAGAGGAGGGGCAGCCCCAGCATTTT.

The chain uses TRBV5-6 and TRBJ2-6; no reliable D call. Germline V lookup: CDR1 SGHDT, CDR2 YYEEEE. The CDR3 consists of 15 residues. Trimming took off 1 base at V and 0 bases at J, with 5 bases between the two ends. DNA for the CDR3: TGTGCCAGCAGCTTGTTTAGCTCTGGGGCCAACGTCCTGACTTTC. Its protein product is CASSLFSSGANVLTF.

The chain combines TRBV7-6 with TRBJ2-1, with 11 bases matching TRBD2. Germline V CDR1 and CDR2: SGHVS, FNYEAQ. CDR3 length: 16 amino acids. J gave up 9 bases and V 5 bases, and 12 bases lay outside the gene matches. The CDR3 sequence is CASSLRLAGPSGEQFF. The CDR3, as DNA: TGTGCCAGCAGCCTAAGACTAGCGGGGCCTAGCGGTGAGCAGTTCTTC.

CDR3: CASSSEGTLNTEAFF. The DNA of the CDR3 is TGTGCCAGCAGCTCCGAAGGGACTTTGAACACTGAAGCTTTCTTT. V is TRBV7-9 and J is TRBJ1-1; possible D gene TRBD1, 5 bases. The length of the CDR3 is 15 residues. Trimming removed 4 bases from V and 0 bases from J, with 12 bases in between. Germline V CDR1 and CDR2: SEHNR, FQNEAQ (reference sequence).

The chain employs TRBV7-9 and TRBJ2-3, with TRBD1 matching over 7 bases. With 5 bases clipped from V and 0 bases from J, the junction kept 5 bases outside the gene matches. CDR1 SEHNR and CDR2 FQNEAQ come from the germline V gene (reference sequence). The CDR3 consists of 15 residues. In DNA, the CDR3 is TGTGCCAGCAGCCAGGGACAGACTAGCACAGATACGCAGTATTTT. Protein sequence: CASSQGQTSTDTQYF.

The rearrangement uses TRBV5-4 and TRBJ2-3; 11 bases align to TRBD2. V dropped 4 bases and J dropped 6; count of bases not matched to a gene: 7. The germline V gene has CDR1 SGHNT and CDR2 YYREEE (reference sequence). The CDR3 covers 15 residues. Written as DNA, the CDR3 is TGTGCCAGCAGCCTTAGCGGGGGGGCGGGGGATACGCAGTATTTT. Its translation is CASSLSGGAGDTQYF.

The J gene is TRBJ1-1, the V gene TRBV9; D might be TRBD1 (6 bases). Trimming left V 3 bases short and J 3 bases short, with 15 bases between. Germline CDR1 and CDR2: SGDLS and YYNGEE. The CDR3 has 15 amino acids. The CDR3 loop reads CASSAHRAGDTEAFF. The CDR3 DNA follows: TGTGCCAGCAGCGCCCACAGGGCTGGGGACACTGAAGCTTTCTTT.

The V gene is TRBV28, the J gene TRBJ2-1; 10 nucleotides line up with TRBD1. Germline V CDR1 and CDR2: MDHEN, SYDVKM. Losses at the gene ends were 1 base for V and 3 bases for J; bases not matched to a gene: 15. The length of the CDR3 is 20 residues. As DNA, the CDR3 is TGTGCCAGCAGTTTATCATTATTCTCGGGGCGGGACAGGGGCTACAATGAGCAGTTCTTC. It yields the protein CASSLSLFSGRDRGYNEQFF.

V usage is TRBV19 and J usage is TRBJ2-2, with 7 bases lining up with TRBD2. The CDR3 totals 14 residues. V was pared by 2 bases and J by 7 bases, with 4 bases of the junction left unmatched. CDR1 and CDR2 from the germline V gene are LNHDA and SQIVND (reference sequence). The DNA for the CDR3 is TGTGCCAGTAGTATACGACTAGCCGGCGGGGAGCTGTTTTTT. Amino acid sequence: CASSIRLAGGELFF. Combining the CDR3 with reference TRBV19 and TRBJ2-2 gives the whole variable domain DGGITQSPKYLFRKEGQNVTLSCEQNLNHDAMYWYRQDPGQGLRLIYYSQIVNDFQKGDIAEGYSVSREKKESFPLTVTSAQKNPTAFYLCASSIRLAGGELFFGEGSRLTVL.

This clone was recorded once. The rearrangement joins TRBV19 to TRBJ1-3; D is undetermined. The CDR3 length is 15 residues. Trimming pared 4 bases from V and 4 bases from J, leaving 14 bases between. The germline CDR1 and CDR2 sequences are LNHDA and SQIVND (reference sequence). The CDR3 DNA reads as TGTGCCAGTAGTAAACCCCTAGGGAGGGGAAACACCATATATTTT. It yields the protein CASSKPLGRGNTIYF.

This CDR3 is CASKYGIGTDTQYF. The CDR3 nucleotides read TGTGCCAGCAAATACGGGATCGGCACAGATACGCAGTATTTT. The chain has TRBV6-5 and TRBJ2-3; weak D call: TRBD2 (5 bases). Between the trimmed V and J ends, which lost 7 bases and 1 base, there was a span of 12 bases. The CDR3 is made up of 14 amino acids. Germline V gives CDR1 MNHEY, CDR2 SVGAGI.

CDR3 DNA: TGTGCCAGTAGTCCCTCGGGCGGGGGGTTGCTTGCCGGGGAGCTGTTTTTT. Translation gives CASSPSGGGLLAGELFF. This chain links TRBV19 with TRBJ2-2; 8 nucleotides agree with TRBD2. This CDR3 has 17 residues. Germline V gene lookup returns CDR1 LNHDA and CDR2 SQIVND (reference sequence). V shed 5 bases and J 6 bases; nucleotides not matched to a gene: 14.

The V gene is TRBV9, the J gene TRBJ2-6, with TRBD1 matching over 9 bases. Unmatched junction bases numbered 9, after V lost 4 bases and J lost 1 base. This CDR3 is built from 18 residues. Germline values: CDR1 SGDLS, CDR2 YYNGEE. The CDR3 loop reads CASSTRDRAISGANVLTF. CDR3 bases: TGTGCCAGCAGCACCCGGGACAGGGCTATTTCTGGGGCCAACGTCCTGACTTTC.

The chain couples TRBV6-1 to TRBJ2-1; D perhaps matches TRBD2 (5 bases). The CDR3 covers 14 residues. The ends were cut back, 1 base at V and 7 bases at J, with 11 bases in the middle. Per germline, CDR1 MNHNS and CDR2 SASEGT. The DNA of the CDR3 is TGTGCCAGCAGTGAAGGGAGGTTGGGGAATGAGCAGTTCTTC. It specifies CASSEGRLGNEQFF.

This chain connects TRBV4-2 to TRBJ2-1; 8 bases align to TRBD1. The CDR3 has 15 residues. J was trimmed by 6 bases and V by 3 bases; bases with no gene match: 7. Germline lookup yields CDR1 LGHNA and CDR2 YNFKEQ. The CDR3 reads CASSQAGTGVNEQFF. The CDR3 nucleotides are TGTGCCAGCAGCCAGGCCGGGACAGGTGTCAATGAGCAGTTCTTC.

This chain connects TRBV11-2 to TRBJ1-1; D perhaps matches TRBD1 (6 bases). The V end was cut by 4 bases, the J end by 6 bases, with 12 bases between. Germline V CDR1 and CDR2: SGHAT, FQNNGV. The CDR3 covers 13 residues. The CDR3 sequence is CASSSTGLPEAFF. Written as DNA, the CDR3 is TGTGCCAGCAGCTCTACAGGGTTACCTGAAGCTTTCTTT.

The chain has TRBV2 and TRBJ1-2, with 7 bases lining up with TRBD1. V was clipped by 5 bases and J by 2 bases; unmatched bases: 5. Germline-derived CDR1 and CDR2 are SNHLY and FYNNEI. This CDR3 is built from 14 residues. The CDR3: CASSYTTGNYGYTF. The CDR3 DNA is TGTGCCAGCAGTTACACGACAGGGAACTATGGCTACACCTTC.

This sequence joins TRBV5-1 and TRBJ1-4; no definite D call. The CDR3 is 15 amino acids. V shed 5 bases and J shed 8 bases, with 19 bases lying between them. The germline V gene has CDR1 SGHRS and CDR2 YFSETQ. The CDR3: CASRRERDTREKLFF. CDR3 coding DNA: TGCGCCAGCAGACGTGAGCGGGATACTAGGGAAAAACTGTTTTTT.

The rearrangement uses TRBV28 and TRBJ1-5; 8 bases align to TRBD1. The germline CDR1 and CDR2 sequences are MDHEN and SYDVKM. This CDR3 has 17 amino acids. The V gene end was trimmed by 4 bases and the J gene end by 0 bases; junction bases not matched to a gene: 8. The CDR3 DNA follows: TGTGCCAGCAGTTGGGACAGGCGGGGGTATAGCAATCAGCCCCAGCATTTT. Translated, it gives CASSWDRRGYSNQPQHF.

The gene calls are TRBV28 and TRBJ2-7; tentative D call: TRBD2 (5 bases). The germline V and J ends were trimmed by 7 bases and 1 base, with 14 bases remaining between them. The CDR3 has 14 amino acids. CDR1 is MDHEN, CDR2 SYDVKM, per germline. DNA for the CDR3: TGTGCCAGCACCCCGGAACTAGGGTCCTACGAGCAGTACTTC. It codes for CASTPELGSYEQYF.

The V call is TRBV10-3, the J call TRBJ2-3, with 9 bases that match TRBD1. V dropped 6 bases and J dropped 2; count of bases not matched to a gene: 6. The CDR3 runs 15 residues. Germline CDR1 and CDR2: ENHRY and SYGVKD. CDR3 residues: CAISLGQGNTDTQYF. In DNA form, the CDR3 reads TGTGCCATCAGCCTAGGACAGGGGAACACAGATACGCAGTATTTT.

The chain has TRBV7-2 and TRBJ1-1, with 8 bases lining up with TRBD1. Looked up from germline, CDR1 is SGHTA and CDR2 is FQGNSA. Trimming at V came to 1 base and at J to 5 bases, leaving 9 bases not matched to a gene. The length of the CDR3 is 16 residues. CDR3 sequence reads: CASSLVGQGTGTEAFF. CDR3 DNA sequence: TGTGCCAGCAGCTTAGTCGGACAGGGCACGGGTACTGAAGCTTTCTTT. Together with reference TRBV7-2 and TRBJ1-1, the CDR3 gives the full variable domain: GAGVSQSPSNKVTEKGKDVELRCDPISGHTALYWYRQSLGQGLEFLIYFQGNSAPDKSGLPSDRFSAERTGGSVSTLTIQRTQQEDSAVYLCASSLVGQGTGTEAFFGQGTRLTVV.

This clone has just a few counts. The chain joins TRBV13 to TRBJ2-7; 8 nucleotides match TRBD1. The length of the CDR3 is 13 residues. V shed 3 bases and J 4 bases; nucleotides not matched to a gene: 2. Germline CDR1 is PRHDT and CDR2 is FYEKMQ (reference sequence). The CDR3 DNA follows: TGTGCCAGCAGCTTGGACAGGGAGTACGAGCAGTACTTC. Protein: CASSLDREYEQYF.